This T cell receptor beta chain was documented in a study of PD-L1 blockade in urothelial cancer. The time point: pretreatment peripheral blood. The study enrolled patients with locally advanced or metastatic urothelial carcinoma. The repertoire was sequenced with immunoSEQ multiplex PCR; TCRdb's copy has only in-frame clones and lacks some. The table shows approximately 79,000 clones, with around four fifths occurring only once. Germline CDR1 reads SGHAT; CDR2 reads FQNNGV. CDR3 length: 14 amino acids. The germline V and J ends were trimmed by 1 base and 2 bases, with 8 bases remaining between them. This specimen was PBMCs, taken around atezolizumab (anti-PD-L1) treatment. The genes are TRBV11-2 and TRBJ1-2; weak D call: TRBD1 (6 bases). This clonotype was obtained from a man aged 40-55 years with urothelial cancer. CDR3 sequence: CASSLADRNYGYTF. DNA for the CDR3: TGTGCCAGCAGCTTAGCCGACAGGAACTATGGCTACACCTTC.